What follows is one T cell receptor beta chain and its context. This clone's antigen is unknown. Per-base qualities were not stored, and no clone one base away is much larger. To demonstrate the VDJtools post-analysis software, TCR beta repertoires were profiled from the peripheral blood of about 13 young patients with multiple sclerosis. The multiple sclerosis patients were children and adolescents ranging in age from roughly 6 to 15 years. The data were obtained in a study of post-analysis software for immune sequencing data (dated by TCRdb to the mid-2010s). Concerning the study at large: Recorded disease courses included relapsing-remitting, secondary progressive and progressive-relapsing multiple sclerosis, with some patients lacking subtype annotation. The patient repertoires were set against around ten previously published healthy control repertoires from donors whose ages ranged from roughly 6 to 26 years. A subset of samples was prepared in parallel using single-end sample barcoding, then pooled and co-amplified after Illumina adapter ligation. Overall results and qualifications from the work: When samples were clustered directly using the F measure, samples prepared in the same batch co-clustered strongly, which prompted a batch-effect correction. The multiple sclerosis patient group was slightly younger than the control group. Significantly higher frequencies in patients than in controls were found for five or six TRBV segments, including TRBV5-6, TRBV5-1 and TRBV20-1. Compared with controls, multiple sclerosis patients had significantly lower normalized Chao1 diversity, a finding suggesting substantial peripheral T-cell clonal expansion.

CDR1 and CDR2 are drawn from the germline V gene (reference sequence): MNHEY, SMNVEV. Inclusive of the bounding cysteine and phenylalanine, the CDR3 is 15 residues long. This entry keeps only the CDR3 DNA: 45 bases, framed from base 1. Between the V and J ends, shortened by 2 bases and 6 bases respectively, the junction contains 17 bases. Receptors were amplified or captured by PCR. Sequenced on an Illumina HiSeq 2500. To reduce PCR and sequencing biases, unique molecular identifiers were incorporated into the TCR beta cDNA libraries. Per 1 to 10 million input T cells, approximately 500,000 cDNA molecules were obtained, such that each molecule approximated one T cell. The patient libraries were prepared and sequenced using the same protocol as the earlier healthy control dataset. Samples belonging to the same batch were prepared together, multiplexed and sequenced on a shared HiSeq lane. As for how the authors treated the data: Raw barcoded reads were processed with MIGEC, and single-read molecular identifier groups were discarded before consensus assembly and CDR3 extraction. VDJtools was used for post-analysis of the clonotype tables, with diversity normalized by down-sampling every dataset to the smallest sample size. To correct batch-related cross-sample contamination, repertoire overlap clustering matched CDR3 amino acid sequences but not nucleotide sequences. TCRdb reprocessing: public reads trimmed at Q25 with fastp, clones called with MiXCR, in-frame beta chains kept. Rows merge per CDR3 protein into single entries with the most common DNA and genes. The V and J calls come from TCRdb's annotation, not from the publication. In this sample the table shows roughly 580,000 distinct CDR3 sequences, around 44% of which occur a single time. 1.5% to 2% of the sample lies in the top ten.

This receptor chain uses TRBV27 and TRBJ2-7, with a weak D call of TRBD1 (5 bases match). The TCR comes from a girl aged 5-17 years with multiple sclerosis. Input material: blood. The bases are TGTGCCAGCAGTTTAAAGTGGGGCGGTAGAGGCGAGCAGTACTTC. The translation is CASSLKWGGRGEQYF.